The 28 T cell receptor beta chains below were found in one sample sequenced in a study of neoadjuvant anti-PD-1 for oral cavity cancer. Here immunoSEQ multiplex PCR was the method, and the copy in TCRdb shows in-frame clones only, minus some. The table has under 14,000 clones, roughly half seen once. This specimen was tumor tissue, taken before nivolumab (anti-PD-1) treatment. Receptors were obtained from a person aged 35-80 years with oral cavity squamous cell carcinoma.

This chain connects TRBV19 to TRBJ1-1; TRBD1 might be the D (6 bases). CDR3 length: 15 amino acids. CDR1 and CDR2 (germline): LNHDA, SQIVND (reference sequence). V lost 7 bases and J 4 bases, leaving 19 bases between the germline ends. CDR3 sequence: CASTTLRGRTTEAFF. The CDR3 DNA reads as TGTGCCAGTACTACACTCAGGGGAAGAACCACTGAAGCTTTCTTT.

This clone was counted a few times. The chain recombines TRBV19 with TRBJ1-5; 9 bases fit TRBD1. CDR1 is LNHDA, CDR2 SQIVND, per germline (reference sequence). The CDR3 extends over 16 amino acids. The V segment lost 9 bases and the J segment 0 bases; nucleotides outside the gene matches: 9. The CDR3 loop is CASDRQGDLSNQPQHF. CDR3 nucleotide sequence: TGTGCCAGCGACCGACAGGGGGACCTTAGCAATCAGCCCCAGCATTTT.

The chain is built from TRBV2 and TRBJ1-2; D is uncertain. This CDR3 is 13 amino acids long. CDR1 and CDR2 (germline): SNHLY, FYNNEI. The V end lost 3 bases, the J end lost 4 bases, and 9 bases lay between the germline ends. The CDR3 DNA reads TGTGCCAGCAGTGACGGTAGGATCTATGGCTACACCTTC. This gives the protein CASSDGRIYGYTF.

In DNA, the CDR3 is TGTGCCAGTAGCGACCCGGGACGGGGATTGAACACTGAAGCTTTCTTT. It is translated as CASSDPGRGLNTEAFF. The rearrangement links TRBV19 to TRBJ1-1; weak D call: TRBD1 (5 bases). The CDR3 contains 16 residues. Germline loops: CDR1 LNHDA, CDR2 SQIVND (reference sequence). Trimming cost V 6 bases and J 0 bases, with 17 bases left between them.

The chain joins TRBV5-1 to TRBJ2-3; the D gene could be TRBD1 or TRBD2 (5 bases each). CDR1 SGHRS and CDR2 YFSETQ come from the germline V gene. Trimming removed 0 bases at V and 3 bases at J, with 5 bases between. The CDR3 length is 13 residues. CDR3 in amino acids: CASSLGGTDTQYF. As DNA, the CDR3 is TGCGCCAGCAGCTTGGGGGGGACAGATACGCAGTATTTT.

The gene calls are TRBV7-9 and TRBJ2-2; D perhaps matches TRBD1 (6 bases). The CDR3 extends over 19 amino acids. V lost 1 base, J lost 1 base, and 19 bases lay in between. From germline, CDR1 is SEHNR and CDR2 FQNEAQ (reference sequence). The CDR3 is CASSLGWVGTPLNTGELFF. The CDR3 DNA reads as TGTGCCAGCAGCTTAGGGTGGGTCGGGACACCCCTGAACACCGGGGAGCTGTTTTTT.

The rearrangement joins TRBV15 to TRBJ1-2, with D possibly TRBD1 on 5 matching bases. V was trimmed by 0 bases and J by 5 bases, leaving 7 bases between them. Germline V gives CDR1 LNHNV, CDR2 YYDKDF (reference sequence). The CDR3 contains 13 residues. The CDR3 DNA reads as TGTGCCACCAGCAGAGACAGGGCGTATGGCTACACCTTC. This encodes CATSRDRAYGYTF.

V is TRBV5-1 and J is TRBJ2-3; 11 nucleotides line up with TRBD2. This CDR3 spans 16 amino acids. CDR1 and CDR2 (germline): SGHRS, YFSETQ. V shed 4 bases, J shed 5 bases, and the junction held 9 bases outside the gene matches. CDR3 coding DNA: TGCGCCAGCAGCGTTACTAGCGGGGGAAGAGGAGATACGCAGTATTTT. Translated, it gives CASSVTSGGRGDTQYF.

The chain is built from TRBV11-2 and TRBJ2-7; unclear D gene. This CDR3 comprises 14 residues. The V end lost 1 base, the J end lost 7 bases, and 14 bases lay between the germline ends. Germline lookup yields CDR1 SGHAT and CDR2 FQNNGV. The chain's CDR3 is CASSLGPSLGEQYF. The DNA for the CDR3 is TGTGCCAGCAGCTTAGGACCCTCTCTGGGGGAGCAGTACTTC.

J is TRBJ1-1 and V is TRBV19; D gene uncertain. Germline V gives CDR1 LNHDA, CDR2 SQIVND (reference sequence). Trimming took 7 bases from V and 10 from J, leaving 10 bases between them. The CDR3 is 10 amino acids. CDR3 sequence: CASTAGVAFF. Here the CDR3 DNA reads TGTGCCAGTACTGCGGGTGTAGCTTTCTTT.

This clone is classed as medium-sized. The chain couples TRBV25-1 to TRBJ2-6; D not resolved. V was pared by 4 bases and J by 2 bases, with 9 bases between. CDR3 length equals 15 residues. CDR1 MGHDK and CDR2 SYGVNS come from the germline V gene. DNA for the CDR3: TGTGCCAGCAGTGTATGGGGTGCTGGGGCCAACGTCCTGACTTTC. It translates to CASSVWGAGANVLTF.

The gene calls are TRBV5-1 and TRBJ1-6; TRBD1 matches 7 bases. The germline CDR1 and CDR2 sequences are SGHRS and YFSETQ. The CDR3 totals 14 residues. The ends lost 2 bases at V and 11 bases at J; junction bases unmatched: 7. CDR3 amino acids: CASSLQGNQAPLHF. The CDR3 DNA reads TGCGCCAGCAGCTTACAGGGGAATCAGGCACCCCTCCACTTT.

The CDR3 reads CAISPGQGADTQYF. The CDR3 nucleotides read TGTGCCATCAGCCCGGGACAGGGGGCAGATACGCAGTATTTT. The chain links TRBV10-3 to TRBJ2-3; 11 nucleotides align to TRBD1. V lost 6 bases to trimming and J lost 4 bases; unmatched junction nucleotides: 3. Germline values: CDR1 ENHRY, CDR2 SYGVKD. The CDR3 extends over 14 amino acids.

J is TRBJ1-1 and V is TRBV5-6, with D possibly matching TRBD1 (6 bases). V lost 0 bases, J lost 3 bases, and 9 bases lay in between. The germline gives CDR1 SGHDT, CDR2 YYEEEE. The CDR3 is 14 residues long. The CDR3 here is CASSLEGVYTEAFF. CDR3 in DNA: TGTGCCAGCAGCTTGGAGGGGGTTTACACTGAAGCTTTCTTT.

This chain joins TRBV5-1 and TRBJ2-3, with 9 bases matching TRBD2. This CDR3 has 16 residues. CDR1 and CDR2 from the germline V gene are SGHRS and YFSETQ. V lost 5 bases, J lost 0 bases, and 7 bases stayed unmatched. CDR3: CASRSGGITSTDTQYF. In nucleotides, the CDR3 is TGCGCCAGCAGAAGCGGGGGGATTACTAGCACAGATACGCAGTATTTT.

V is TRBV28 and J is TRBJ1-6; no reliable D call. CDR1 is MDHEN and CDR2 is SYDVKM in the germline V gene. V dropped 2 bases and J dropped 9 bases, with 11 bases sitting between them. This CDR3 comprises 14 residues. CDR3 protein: CASSLRALVSPLHF. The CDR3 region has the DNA TGTGCCAGCAGTTTAAGGGCTCTAGTTTCACCCCTCCACTTT.

The CDR3 nucleotides are TGTGCCAGTAGTATAGGGCCCAACAATGAGCAGTTCTTC. Translating gives CASSIGPNNEQFF. The rearrangement uses TRBV19 and TRBJ2-1; D call uncertain. Germline V gene data show CDR1 as LNHDA and CDR2 as SQIVND (reference sequence). The CDR3 extends over 13 amino acids. V gave up 1 base and J gave up 5 bases, with 6 bases separating them.

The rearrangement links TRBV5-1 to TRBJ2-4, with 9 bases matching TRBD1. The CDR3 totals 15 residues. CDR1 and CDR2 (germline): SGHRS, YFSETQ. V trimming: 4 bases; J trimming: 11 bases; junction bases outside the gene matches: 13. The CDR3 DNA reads TGCGCCAGCAGCCTAGACAGGGGGTCCGCCGGCGTTCAGTACTTC. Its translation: CASSLDRGSAGVQYF.

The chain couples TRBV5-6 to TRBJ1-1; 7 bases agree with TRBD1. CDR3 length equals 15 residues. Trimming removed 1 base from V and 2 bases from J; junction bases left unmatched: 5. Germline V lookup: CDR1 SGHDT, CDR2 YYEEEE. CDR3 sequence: CASSLIGTANTEAFF. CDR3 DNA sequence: TGTGCCAGCAGCTTGATTGGGACAGCCAACACTGAAGCTTTCTTT.

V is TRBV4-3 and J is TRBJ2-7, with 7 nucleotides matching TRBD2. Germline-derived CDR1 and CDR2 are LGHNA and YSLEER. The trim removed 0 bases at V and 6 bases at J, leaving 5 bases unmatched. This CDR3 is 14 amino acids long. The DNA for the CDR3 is TGCGCCAGCAGCCAAGATTTAGAGCGGGGCGAGCAGTACTTC. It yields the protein CASSQDLERGEQYF.

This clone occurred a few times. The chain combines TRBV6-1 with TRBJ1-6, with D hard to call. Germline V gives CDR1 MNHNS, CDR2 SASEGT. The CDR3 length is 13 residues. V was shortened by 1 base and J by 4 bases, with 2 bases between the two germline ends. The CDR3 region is CASSEGYNSPLHF. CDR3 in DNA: TGTGCCAGCAGTGAAGGGTATAATTCACCCCTCCACTTT.

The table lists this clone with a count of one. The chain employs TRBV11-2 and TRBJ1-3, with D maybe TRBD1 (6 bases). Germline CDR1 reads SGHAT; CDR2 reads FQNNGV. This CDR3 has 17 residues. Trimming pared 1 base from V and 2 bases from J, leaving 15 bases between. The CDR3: CASSLVPSGATGNTIYF. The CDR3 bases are TGTGCCAGCAGCTTAGTCCCCTCGGGGGCAACTGGAAACACCATATATTTT.

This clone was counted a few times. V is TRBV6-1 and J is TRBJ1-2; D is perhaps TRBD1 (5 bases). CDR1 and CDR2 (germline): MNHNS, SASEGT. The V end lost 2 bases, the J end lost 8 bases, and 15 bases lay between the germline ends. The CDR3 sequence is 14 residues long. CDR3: CASSETTASRGYTF. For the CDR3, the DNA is TGTGCCAGCAGTGAAACGACAGCATCGAGGGGCTACACCTTC.

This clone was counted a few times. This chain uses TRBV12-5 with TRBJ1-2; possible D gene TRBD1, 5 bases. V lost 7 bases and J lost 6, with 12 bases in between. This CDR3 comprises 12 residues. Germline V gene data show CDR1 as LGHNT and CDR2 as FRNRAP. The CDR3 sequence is CASASGGNGYTF. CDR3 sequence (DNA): TGTGCTAGTGCTTCGGGGGGTAATGGCTACACCTTC.

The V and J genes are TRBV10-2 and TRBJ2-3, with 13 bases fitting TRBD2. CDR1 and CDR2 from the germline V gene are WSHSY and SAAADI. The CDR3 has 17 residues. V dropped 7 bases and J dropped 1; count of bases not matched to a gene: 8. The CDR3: CASIDGGTSGGTDTQYF. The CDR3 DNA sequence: TGCGCCAGCATCGACGGGGGGACTAGCGGGGGCACAGATACGCAGTATTTT.

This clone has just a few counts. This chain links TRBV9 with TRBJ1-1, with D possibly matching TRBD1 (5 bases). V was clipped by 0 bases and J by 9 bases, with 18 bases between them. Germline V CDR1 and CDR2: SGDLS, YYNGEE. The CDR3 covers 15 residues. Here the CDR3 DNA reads TGTGCCAGCAGCGTAGCACCGGGGGGAGGGGAGAAAGCTTTCTTT. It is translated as CASSVAPGGGEKAFF.

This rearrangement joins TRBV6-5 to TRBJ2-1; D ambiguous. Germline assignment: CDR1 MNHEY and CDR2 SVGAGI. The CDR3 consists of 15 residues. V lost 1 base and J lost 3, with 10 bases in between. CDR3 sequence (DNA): TGTGCCAGCAGTTACTGGCCCCCTAACTACAATGAGCAGTTCTTC. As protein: CASSYWPPNYNEQFF.

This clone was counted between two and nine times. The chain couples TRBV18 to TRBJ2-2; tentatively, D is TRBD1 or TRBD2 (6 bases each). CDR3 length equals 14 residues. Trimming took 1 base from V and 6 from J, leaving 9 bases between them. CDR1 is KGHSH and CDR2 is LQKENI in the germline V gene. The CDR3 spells CASSPQGDSGELFF. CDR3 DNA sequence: TGTGCCAGCTCACCACAGGGGGACTCCGGGGAGCTGTTTTTT.